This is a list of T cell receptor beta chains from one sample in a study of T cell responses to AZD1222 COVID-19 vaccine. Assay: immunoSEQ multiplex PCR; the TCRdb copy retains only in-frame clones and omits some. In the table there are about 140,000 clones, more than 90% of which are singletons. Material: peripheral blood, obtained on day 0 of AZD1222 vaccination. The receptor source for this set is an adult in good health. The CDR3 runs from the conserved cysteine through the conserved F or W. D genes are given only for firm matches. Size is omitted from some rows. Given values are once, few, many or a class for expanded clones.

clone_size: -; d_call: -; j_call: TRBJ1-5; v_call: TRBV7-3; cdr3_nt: TGTGCCAGCAGCTTAACACGAGATCAGCCCCAGCATTTT; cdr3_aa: CASSLTRDQPQHF
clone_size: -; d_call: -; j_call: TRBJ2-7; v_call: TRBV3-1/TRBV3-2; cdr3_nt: TGTGCCAGCAGCCAAGATAGGACTTTACCCTACGAGCAGTACTTC; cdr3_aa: CASSQDRTLPYEQYF
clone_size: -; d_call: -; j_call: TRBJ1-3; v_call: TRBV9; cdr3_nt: TGTGCCAGCAGCGGCCAGAGCTCTGGAAACACCATATATTTT; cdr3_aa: CASSGQSSGNTIYF
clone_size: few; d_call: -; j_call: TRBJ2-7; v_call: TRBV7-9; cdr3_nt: TGTGCCAGCAGCTTAGGAAGCGGCGGGATGATCTACGAGCAGTACTTC; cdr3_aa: CASSLGSGGMIYEQYF
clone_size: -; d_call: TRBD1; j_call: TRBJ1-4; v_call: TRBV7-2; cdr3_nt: TGTGCCAGCAGCCCCCAGACAGGGAATAATGAAAAACTGTTTTTT; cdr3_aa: CASSPQTGNNEKLFF
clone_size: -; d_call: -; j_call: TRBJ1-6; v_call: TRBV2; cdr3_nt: TGTGCCAGCAGTGAAGGCGGGACACTAGGGAGAAATTACTATAATTCACCCCTCCACTTT; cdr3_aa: CASSEGGTLGRNYYNSPLHF
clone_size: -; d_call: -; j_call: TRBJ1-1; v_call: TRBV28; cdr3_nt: TGTGCCAGCAGTTCCACCGGGATGAACACTGAAGCTTTCTTT; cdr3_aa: CASSSTGMNTEAFF
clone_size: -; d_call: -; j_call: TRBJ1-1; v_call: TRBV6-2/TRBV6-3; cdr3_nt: TGTGCCAGCAGCCGCCCCGGGGGATTTACTGAAGCTTTCTTT; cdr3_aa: CASSRPGGFTEAFF
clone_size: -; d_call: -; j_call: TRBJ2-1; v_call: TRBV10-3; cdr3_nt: TGTGCCATCAGTGATTACGCGGGATTGCCGTTCTTC; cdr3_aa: CAISDYAGLPFF
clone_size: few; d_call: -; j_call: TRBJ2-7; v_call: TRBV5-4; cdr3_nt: TGTGCAAGCAGCTTGTGGGGTGGACGGGAGCAGTACTTC; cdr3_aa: CASSLWGGREQYF
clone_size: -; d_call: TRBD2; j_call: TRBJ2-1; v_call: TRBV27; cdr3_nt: TGTGCCAGCAGACTCGGGAGGGCCTTGGTGAATGAGCAGTTCTTC; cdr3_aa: CASRLGRALVNEQFF
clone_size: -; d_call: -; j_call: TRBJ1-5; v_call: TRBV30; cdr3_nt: TGTGCCTGGAGGGCCCCGGGTGGGCCCCAGCATTTT; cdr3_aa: CAWRAPGGPQHF
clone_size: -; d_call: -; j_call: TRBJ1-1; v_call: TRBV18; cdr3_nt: TGTGCCAGCTCACCACCCGACGGGATCAACACTGAAGCTTTCTTT; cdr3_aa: CASSPPDGINTEAFF
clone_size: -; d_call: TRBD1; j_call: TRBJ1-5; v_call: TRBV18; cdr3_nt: TGTGCCAGCTCACCCCTCCAGGGGGCAGGGCAGCCCCAGCATTTT; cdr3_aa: CASSPLQGAGQPQHF
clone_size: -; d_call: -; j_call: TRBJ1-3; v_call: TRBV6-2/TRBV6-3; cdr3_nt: TGTGCCAGCAGTTACTCGGCAGGGATAAGAGGCAACACCATATATTTT; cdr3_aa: CASSYSAGIRGNTIYF
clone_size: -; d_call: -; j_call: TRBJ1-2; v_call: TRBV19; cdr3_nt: TGTGCCAGTAGTACAGTGAGTTATGGCTACACCTTC; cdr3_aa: CASSTVSYGYTF
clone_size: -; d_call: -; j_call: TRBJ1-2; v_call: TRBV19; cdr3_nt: TGTGCCAGTAGTATCTACAGGGTGGACTATGGCTACACCTTC; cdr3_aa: CASSIYRVDYGYTF
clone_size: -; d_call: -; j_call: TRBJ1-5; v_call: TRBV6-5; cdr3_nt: TGTGCCAGCAGTCCACGGACGGACGGCGAGTCCCAGCATTTT; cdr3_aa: CASSPRTDGESQHF
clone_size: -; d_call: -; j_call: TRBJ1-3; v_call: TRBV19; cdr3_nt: TGTGCCAGTAGTCCTCGACAGGCTGGAAACACCATATATTTT; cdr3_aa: CASSPRQAGNTIYF
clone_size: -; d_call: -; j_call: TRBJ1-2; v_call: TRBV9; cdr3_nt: TGTGCCAGCAGCTTACAGCACTATGGCTACACCTTC; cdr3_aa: CASSLQHYGYTF
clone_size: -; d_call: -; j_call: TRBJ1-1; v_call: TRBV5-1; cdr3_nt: TGCGCCAGCAGCTTGGCCGGTGTAGGGCTCGGCACTGAAGCTTTCTTT; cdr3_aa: CASSLAGVGLGTEAFF
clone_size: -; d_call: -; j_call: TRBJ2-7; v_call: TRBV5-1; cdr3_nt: TGCGCCAGCAGCTTGGACCTCCAGCCGTACGAGCAGTACTTC; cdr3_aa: CASSLDLQPYEQYF
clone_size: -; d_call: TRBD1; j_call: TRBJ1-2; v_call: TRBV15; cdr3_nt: TGTGCCACCAGCAAACCTACACAGGGGGGTCATGGCTACACCTTC; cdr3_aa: CATSKPTQGGHGYTF
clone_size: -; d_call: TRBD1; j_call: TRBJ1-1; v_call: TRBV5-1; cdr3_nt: TGCGCCAGCAGCCGAAGACAGGGTAACACTGAAGCTTTCTTT; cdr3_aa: CASSRRQGNTEAFF
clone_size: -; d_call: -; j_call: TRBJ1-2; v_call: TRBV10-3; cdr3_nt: TGTGCCATCAGTGAGTCGATCGACCTTCCTAGGTCTTTCTATGGCTACACCTTC; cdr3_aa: CAISESIDLPRSFYGYTF
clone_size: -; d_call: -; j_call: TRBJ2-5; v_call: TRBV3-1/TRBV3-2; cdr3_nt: TGTGCCAGCAGCCAAGCGGCCAGCCAAGAGACCCAGTACTTC; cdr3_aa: CASSQAASQETQYF
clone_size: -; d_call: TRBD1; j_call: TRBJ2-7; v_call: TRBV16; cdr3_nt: TGTGCCAGCAGCTCCCGGGACAGGATCTCCTACGAGCAGTACTTC; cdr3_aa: CASSSRDRISYEQYF
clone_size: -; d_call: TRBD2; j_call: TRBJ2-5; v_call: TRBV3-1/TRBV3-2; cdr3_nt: TGTGCCAGCAGCCAAGTCGGGAGGGTAGAGACCCAGTACTTC; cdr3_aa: CASSQVGRVETQYF
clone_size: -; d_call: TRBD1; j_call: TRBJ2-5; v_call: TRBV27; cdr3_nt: TGTGCCAGCAGTTTCCTTGGACAGGCCGCCGGAGAGACCCAGTACTTC; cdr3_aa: CASSFLGQAAGETQYF
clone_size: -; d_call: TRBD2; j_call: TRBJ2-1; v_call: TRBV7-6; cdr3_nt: TGTGCCAGCAGCTTAGTGTCCGGGACTAGCTACAATGAGCAGTTCTTC; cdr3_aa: CASSLVSGTSYNEQFF
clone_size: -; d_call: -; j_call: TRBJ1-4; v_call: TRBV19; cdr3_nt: TGTGCCAGTGCCGGGGGCGGGGGGCCCGGTGAAAAACTGTTTTTT; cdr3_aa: CASAGGGGPGEKLFF
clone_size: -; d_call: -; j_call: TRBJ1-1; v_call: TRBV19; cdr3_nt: TGTGCCAGTAGTAAAATGGGACGGACCTTAGGCAACCCGCCAGGCACTGAAGCTTTCTTT; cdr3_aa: CASSKMGRTLGNPPGTEAFF
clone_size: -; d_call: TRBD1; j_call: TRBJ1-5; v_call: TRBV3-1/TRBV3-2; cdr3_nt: TGTGCCAGCGAACAGGGGATTCATAGCAATCAGCCCCAGCATTTT; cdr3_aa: CASEQGIHSNQPQHF
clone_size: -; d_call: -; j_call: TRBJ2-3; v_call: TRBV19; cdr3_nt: TGTGCCAGTAGTGACATAGGGGATACGCAGTATTTT; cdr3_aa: CASSDIGDTQYF
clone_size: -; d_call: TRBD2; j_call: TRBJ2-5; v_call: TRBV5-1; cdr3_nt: TGCGCCAGCAGCTTGATCAATTGGACTAGCACGGAGACCCAGTACTTC; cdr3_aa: CASSLINWTSTETQYF
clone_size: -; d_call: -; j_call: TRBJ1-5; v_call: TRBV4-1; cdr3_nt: TGCGCCAGCAGCCTATGGGGAACTAATCAGCCCCAGCATTTT; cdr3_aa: CASSLWGTNQPQHF
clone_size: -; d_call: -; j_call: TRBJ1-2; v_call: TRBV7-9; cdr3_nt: TGTGCCAGCAGCTTAGTACAGGAGGAAAAATATGGCTACACCTTC; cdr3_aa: CASSLVQEEKYGYTF
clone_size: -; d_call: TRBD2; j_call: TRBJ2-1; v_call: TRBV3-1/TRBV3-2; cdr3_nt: TGTGCCAGCAGAAGCGGACTAGCGGGGTACAATGAGCAGTTCTTC; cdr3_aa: CASRSGLAGYNEQFF
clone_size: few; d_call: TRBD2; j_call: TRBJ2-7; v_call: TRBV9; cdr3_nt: TGTGCCAGCAGCGACGGCGGGAGTATCTCCTACGAGCAGTACTTC; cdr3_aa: CASSDGGSISYEQYF
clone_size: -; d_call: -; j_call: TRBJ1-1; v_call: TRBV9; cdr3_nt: TGTGCCAGCAGCCGAGAGAGTGGGGGCACCTACACTGAAGCTTTCTTT; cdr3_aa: CASSRESGGTYTEAFF
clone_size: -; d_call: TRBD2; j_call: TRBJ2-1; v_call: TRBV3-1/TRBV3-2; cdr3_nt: TGTGCCAGCAGCCGGGTGTTAGCGGGAGGGATCTACAATGAGCAGTTCTTC; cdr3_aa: CASSRVLAGGIYNEQFF
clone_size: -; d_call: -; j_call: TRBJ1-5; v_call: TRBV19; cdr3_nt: TGTGCCAGCCAGCTACACCATCGGACGGCGGATAGCAATCAGCCCCAGCATTTT; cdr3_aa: CASQLHHRTADSNQPQHF
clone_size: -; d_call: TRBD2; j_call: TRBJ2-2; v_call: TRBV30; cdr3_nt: TGTGCCTGGAGTGGTCTAGCGGGTCGTACCGGGGAGCTGTTTTTT; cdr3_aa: CAWSGLAGRTGELFF
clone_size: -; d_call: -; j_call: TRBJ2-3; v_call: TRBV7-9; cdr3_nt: TGTGCCAGCCTTCTTTCTACTAGCACAGATACGCAGTATTTT; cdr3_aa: CASLLSTSTDTQYF
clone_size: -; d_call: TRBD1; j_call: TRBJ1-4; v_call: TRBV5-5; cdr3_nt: TGTGCCAGCAGCTTGGCCGGACAGGGAAGTGAAAAACTGTTTTTT; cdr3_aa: CASSLAGQGSEKLFF
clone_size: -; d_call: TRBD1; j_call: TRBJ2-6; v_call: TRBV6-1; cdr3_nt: TGTGCCAGCAGTGAAGGGACAGGGGGCACTGGGGCCAACGTCCTGACTTTC; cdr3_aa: CASSEGTGGTGANVLTF
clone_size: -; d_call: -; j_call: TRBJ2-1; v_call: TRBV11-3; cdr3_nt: TGTGCCAGCAGCCCCCGGCTGGGATTCCACAATGAGCAGTTCTTC; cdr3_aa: CASSPRLGFHNEQFF
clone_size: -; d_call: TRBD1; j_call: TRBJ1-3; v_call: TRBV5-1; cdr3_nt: TGCGCCAGCAGCTTGGACGGGACAGGGTCTGGAAACACCATATATTTT; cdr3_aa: CASSLDGTGSGNTIYF
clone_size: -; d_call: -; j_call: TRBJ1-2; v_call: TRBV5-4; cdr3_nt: TGTGCCAGCAGCTTGCAGGGTAACTATGGCTACACCTTC; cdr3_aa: CASSLQGNYGYTF
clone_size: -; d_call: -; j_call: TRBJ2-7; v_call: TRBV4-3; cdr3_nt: TGCGCCAGCAGCCAAGATCGGTGGAAGAACGAGCAGTACTTC; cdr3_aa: CASSQDRWKNEQYF
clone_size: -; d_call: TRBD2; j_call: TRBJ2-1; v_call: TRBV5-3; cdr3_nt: TGTGCCAGAAGCCGAAAGCGGGAGGGGTCCTACAATGAGCAGTTCTTC; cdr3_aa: CARSRKREGSYNEQFF
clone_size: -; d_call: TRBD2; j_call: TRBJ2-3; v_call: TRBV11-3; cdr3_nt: TGTGCCAGCAGCTTAGGACTAGCCGGCGATACGCAGTATTTT; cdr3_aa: CASSLGLAGDTQYF
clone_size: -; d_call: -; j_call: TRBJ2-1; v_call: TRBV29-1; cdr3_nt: TGCAGCCCGATTGGGTCGGTGAAGATCTACAATGAGCAGTTCTTC; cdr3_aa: CSPIGSVKIYNEQFF
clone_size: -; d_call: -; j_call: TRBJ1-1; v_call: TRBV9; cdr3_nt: TGTGCCAGCAGTAAGGCCGGGGGGCCCCTTCCCGCTTTCTTT; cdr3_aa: CASSKAGGPLPAFF
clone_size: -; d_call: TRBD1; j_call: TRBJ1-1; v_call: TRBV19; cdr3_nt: TGTGCCAGTAGTCTACAGGGGGCTGAAGCTTTCTTT; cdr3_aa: CASSLQGAEAFF
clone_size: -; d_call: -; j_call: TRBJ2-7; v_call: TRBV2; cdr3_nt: TGTGCCAGCAGGGGCTCCTGGACGGAGGAGGACGAGCAGTACTTC; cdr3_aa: CASRGSWTEEDEQYF
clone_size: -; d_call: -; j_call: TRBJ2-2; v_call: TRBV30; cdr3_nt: TGTGCCTGGGGGCGGCAGGAATACGGGGAGCTGTTTTTT; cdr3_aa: CAWGRQEYGELFF
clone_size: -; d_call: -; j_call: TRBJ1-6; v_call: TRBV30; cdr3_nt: TGTGCCTGGAGTGACCAAAGATCCCTCCACTTT; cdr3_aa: CAWSDQRSLHF
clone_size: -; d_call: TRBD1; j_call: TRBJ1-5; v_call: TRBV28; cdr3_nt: TGTGCCAGCAGCCCATCCGGGACAGGGCGGCGTCAGCCCCAGCATTTT; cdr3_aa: CASSPSGTGRRQPQHF
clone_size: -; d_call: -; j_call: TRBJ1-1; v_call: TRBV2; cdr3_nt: TGTGCCAGCATCCTGGCGGAGTGGAACACTGAAGCTTTCTTT; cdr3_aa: CASILAEWNTEAFF